The clone carrying this T cell receptor beta chain has only a few counts. Its cognate antigen is unknown. TCRdb analysed the 5' RACE reads with MiXCR anew, one entry per CDR3 protein. The sample has approximately 250,000 distinct CDR3 sequences; 3.6% are singletons. This record comes from a study of T cells after yellow fever vaccination. Study-wide points: Some clonotypes, a small share, were shared between CD4 and CD8 compartments.

The sequence was obtained from a man younger than 35 who received the YFV17D yellow fever vaccine. The sample consisted of PBMCs, taken 15 days after the yellow fever booster vaccination.

The CDR3 DNA follows: TGTGCCAGCAGCAACCGACTAGCGGGGGGCGAGACCCAGTACTTC. It is translated as CASSNRLAGGETQYF. The J gene is TRBJ2-5, the V gene TRBV7-6; 13 bases are a match to TRBD2. This CDR3 comprises 15 residues. Germline V gene data show CDR1 as SGHVS and CDR2 as FNYEAQ. Trimming cost V 5 bases and J 5 bases; bases outside gene matches: 5.